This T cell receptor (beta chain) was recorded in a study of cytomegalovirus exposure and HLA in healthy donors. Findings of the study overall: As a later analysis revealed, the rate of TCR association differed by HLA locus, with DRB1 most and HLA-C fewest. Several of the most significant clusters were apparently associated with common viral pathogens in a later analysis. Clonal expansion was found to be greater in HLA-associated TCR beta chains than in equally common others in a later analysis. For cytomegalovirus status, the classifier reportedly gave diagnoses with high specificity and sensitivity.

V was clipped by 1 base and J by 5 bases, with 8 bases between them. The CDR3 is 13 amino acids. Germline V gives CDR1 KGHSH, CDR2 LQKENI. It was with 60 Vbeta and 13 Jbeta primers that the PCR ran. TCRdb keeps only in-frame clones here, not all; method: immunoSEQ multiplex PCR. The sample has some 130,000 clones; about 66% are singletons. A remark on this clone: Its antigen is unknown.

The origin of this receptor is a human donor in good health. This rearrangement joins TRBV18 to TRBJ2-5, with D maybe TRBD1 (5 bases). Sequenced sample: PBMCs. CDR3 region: CASSPQGQETQYF. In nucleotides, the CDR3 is TGTGCCAGCTCACCACAGGGGCAGGAGACCCAGTACTTC.